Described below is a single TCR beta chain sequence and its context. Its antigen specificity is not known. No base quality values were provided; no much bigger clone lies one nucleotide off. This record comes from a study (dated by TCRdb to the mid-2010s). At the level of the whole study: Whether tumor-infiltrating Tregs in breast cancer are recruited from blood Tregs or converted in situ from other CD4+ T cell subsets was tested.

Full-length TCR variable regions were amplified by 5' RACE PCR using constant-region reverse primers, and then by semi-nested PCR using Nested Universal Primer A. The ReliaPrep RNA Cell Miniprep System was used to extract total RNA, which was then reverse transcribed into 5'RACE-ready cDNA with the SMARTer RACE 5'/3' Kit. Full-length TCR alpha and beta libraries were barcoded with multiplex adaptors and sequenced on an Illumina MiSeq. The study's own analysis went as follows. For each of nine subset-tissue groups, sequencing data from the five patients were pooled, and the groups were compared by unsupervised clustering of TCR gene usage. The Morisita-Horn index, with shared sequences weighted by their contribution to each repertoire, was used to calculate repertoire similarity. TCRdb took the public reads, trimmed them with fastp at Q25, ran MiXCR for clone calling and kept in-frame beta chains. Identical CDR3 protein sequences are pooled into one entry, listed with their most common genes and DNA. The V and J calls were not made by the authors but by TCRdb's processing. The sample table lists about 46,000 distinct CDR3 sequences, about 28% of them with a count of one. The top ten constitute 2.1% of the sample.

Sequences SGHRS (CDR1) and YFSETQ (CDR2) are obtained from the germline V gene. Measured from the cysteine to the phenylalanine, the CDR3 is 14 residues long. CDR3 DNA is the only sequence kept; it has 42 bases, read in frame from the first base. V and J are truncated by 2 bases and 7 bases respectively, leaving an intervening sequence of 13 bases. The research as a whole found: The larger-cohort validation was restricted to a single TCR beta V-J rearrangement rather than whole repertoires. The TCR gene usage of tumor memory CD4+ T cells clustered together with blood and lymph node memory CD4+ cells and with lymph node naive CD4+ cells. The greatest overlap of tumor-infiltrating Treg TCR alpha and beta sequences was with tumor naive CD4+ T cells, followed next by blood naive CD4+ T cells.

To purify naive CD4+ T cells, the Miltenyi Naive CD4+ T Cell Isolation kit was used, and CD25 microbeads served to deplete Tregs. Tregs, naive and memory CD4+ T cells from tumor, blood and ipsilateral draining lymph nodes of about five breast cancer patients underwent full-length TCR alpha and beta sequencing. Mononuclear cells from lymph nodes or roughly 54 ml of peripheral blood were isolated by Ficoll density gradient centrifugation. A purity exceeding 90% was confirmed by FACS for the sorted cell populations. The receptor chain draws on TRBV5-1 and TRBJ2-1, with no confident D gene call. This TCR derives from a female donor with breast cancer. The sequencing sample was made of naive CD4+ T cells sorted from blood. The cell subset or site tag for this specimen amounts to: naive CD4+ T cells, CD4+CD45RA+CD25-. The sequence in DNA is TGCGCCAGCAGCTTTCGACTCTTAGAGAATGAGCAGTTCTTC. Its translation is CASSFRLLENEQFF.